The rows below give T cell receptor beta chains drawn from one sample of a study of blood T cell repertoires in COVID-19. Some clones are missing from TCRdb's copy, which holds only in-frame ones; the method was immunoSEQ multiplex PCR. This table holds about 270,000 clones, approximately 89% found once. The sequenced sample was peripheral blood. These receptors were obtained from a man in his forties who had recovered from COVID-19. Both conserved end residues are part of each CDR3. The D gene is left open where the match is weak. Clone size is not always given. Where it is, it says once, few, many or a class for expanded clones.

d_gene	v_gene	j_gene	abundance	CDR3nt	CDR3aa
TRBD2	TRBV5-6	TRBJ2-4	.	TGTGCCAGCAGCTTCAGGACTAGCGGGGGCCCTTTAGCCAAAAACATTCAGTACTTC	CASSFRTSGGPLAKNIQYF
.	TRBV7-8	TRBJ2-7	.	TGTGCCAGCAGCTATTCCGGCGGGATTCCCTACGAGCAGTACTTC	CASSYSGGIPYEQYF
.	TRBV7-2	TRBJ2-1	.	TGTGCCAGCAGCTTAGTTCGCGGCTCCTACAATGAGCAGTTCTTC	CASSLVRGSYNEQFF
.	TRBV9	TRBJ1-5	.	TGTGCCAGCAGCGTAGGGGCAGTTAGCAATCAGCCCCAGCATTTT	CASSVGAVSNQPQHF
TRBD2	TRBV2	TRBJ2-7	.	TGTGCCAGCATTGGGACTAGCTCCTACGAGCAGTACTTC	CASIGTSSYEQYF
TRBD1	TRBV9	TRBJ1-2	.	TGTGCCAACAGCCAGGGGGCGCACGGCTATGGCTACACCTTC	CANSQGAHGYGYTF
TRBD2	TRBV11-3	TRBJ2-5	.	TGTGCCAGCAGCTCTAGCGGGGCCACGGAGACCCAGTACTTC	CASSSSGATETQYF
TRBD2	TRBV2	TRBJ2-2	.	TGTGCCAGCAGTGAAATCCTAGCGGGAGGTACGAACACCGGGGAGCTGTTTTTT	CASSEILAGGTNTGELFF
TRBD2	TRBV4-3	TRBJ2-1	.	TGCGCCAGCAGCCGTATAGTGTTTGCGGCTAGCGGGCCTTCTAGTCGCTACAATGAGCAGTTCTTC	CASSRIVFAASGPSSRYNEQFF
.	TRBV23-1	TRBJ2-5	.	TGCGCCAGCAGCACGCGCGGGATCCAGGGGACCCAGTACTTC	CASSTRGIQGTQYF
TRBD2	TRBV7-2	TRBJ2-2	.	TGTGCCAGCAGGTCATCTCCGGGACTAGCGGCCACCGGGGAGCTGTTTTTT	CASRSSPGLAATGELFF
TRBD1	TRBV12-3/TRBV12-4	TRBJ1-1	.	TGTGCCAGCAGCCCCGGGACAGTTGACTCCTTT	CASSPGTVDSF
TRBD2	TRBV5-4	TRBJ2-4	.	TGTGCCAGCAGCCCCGGGACTAGCGCGCGGGTGACGCAAAACATTCAGTACTTC	CASSPGTSARVTQNIQYF
.	TRBV7-2	TRBJ1-5	.	TGTGCCAGCAGCTTATTCCACGGGGGCAATCAGCCCCAGCATTTT	CASSLFHGGNQPQHF
.	TRBV18	TRBJ1-6	.	TGTGCCAGCTCACCACCTACGGGGAAGAATTCACCCCTCCACTTT	CASSPPTGKNSPLHF
.	TRBV2	TRBJ1-2	once	TGTGCCAGCAGTGTGGGGGCAGGTGGCTACACCTTC	CASSVGAGGYTF
.	TRBV19	TRBJ2-5	.	TGTGCCAGTAGTATAGGTCGGGTGAAAGAGACCCAGTACTTC	CASSIGRVKETQYF
TRBD1	TRBV25-1	TRBJ2-5	.	TGTGCCAGCAGTGAAACCCGCAGGGGGCGGGGAGAGACCCAGTACTTC	CASSETRRGRGETQYF
.	TRBV6-2/TRBV6-3	TRBJ2-6	.	TGTGCCAGCAGTGTCCAGTCCCTCTCTGGGGCCAACGTCCTGACTTTC	CASSVQSLSGANVLTF
.	TRBV11-3	TRBJ2-7	.	TGTGCCAGCAGCTCAGGGAACAGGGAACTGGGAGAGCAGTACTTC	CASSSGNRELGEQYF
TRBD2	TRBV4-3	TRBJ2-3	.	TGCGCCAGCAGCCAAGCGGGTATGCGGGGGGCCGATACGCAGTATTTT	CASSQAGMRGADTQYF
.	TRBV7-8	TRBJ2-3	.	TGTGCCAGCAGCCCGGGGGAGTTTGGCACAGATACGCAGTATTTT	CASSPGEFGTDTQYF
.	TRBV7-9	TRBJ1-4	once	TGTGCCAGCAGCTCCTCTACAGGGCCATCAACTAATGAAAAACTGTTTTTT	CASSSSTGPSTNEKLFF
TRBD2	TRBV4-3	TRBJ2-4	once	TGCGCCAGCAGCCAAGATCCCATACTAGCGGGTCGAAAAAACATTCAGTACTTC	CASSQDPILAGRKNIQYF
.	TRBV19	TRBJ2-7	.	TGTGCCAGTAGTACTATCCTCACCTACGAGCAGTACTTC	CASSTILTYEQYF
TRBD2	TRBV11-3	TRBJ2-1	.	TGTGCCAGCAGCTTGGGACTAGCGGGAGCAAATGAGCAGTTCTTC	CASSLGLAGANEQFF
TRBD1	TRBV19	TRBJ2-2	.	TGTGCCAGTGCCCGTGGGACAGGGGTCACCGGGGAGCTGTTTTTT	CASARGTGVTGELFF
.	TRBV5-6	TRBJ2-7	.	TGTGCCAGCAGCTTGGTCGGACTTCGCTACGAGCAGTACTTC	CASSLVGLRYEQYF
TRBD1	TRBV15	TRBJ1-6	.	TGTGCCACCAGCCCGTGGACAGGCCGAACAGGTTCACCCCTCCACTTT	CATSPWTGRTGSPLHF
.	TRBV7-2	TRBJ2-5	.	TGTGCCAGCAGCCCTGGGGGGGGGCGGGCAGAGACCCAGTACTTC	CASSPGGGRAETQYF
.	TRBV9	TRBJ1-1	.	TGTGCCAGCAGCGTTTTGAGAAACACTGAAGCTTTCTTT	CASSVLRNTEAFF
.	TRBV2	TRBJ2-2	.	TGTGCCAGCAGGCCTGACAGGGAGGCCACCGGGGAGCTGTTTTTT	CASRPDREATGELFF
.	TRBV5-4	TRBJ2-5	.	TGTGCCAGCAGCTTGGCCAGTGCGGGGTCCCAAGAGACCCAGTACTTC	CASSLASAGSQETQYF
.	TRBV7-5	TRBJ2-3	.	TGTGCCAGAAGCTTTGGGGCCACAGATACGCAGTATTTT	CARSFGATDTQYF
TRBD1	TRBV11-2	TRBJ2-7	.	TGTGCCAGCAGCTTAGTACTGGACAGGGGGCGGGAGCAGTACTTC	CASSLVLDRGREQYF
.	TRBV12-3/TRBV12-4	TRBJ2-7	.	TGTGCCAGCAGTGGACTACCGCCGAAGCAGTACTTC	CASSGLPPKQYF
.	TRBV6-6	TRBJ2-1	.	TGTGCCAGCAGTTACCTCCGGGACAATGAGCAGTTCTTC	CASSYLRDNEQFF
TRBD2	TRBV3-1/TRBV3-2	TRBJ2-1	.	TGTGCCAGCAGCCGGACTAGCGGGTTACACAATGAGCAGTTCTTC	CASSRTSGLHNEQFF
.	TRBV7-2	TRBJ2-7	once	TGTGCCAGCAGCTTAGCCGGGACTCAAATATACGAGCAGTACTTC	CASSLAGTQIYEQYF
.	TRBV9	TRBJ2-3	.	TGTGCCAGCAGCGTCCGGGGGGCGGGCACAGATACGCAGTATTTT	CASSVRGAGTDTQYF
.	TRBV7-9	TRBJ2-1	.	TGTGCCAGCATCTTACTAGGGGCTTTAGGCAATGAGCAGTTCTTC	CASILLGALGNEQFF